This T cell receptor (beta chain) was identified during a study of blood T cell repertoires in COVID-19. Study-wide background: Some COVID-19 samples were acute and others convalescent; all came from the United States, Italy and Spain. The cDNA or gDNA used as material had been derived from T cells, B-cell-depleted T cells, or PBMCs.

Original data processing: Reference gene primers were amplified, and this amplification served to estimate nucleated cell counts. Libraries were prepared by immunoSEQ multiplex PCR; TCRdb keeps only in-frame clonotypes and omits some of them. V and J calls and clone size are those listed in that table; D and trimming were worked out from the DNA. Counted here are 300,000 to 400,000 clones, under 95% occurring once; the ten biggest clones make up around 3.5%. The CDR3 has 15 amino acids. Germline loops: CDR1 SGHNT, CDR2 YYREEE (reference sequence). Losses at the gene ends were 4 bases for V and 7 bases for J; bases not matched to a gene: 6.

Source material: peripheral blood. This chain uses TRBV5-4 with TRBJ1-6; 9 bases match TRBD1. This TCR was recovered from a woman between 18 and 29 years old who had recovered from COVID-19. DNA of the CDR3: TGTGCCAGCAGCCCCAGGACAGGGGTGAATTCACCCCTCCACTTT. Protein product: CASSPRTGVNSPLHF.